Listed below are T cell receptor beta chains from one sample, sequenced in a study of cytomegalovirus exposure and HLA in healthy donors. Some clones are missing from TCRdb's copy, which holds only in-frame ones; the method was immunoSEQ multiplex PCR. Of over 200,000 clones in the sample, 80% to 90% were seen once. Sequencing was performed on PBMCs. The receptor set was obtained from a woman between 18 and 29 years old in good health and CMV-seropositive. The CDR3 runs from the conserved cysteine through the conserved F or W. The order of the fields is CDR3 DNA, CDR3 protein, J gene, V gene, D gene, clone size. A D gene is named only where the DNA matches it firmly. The size entry is marked missing in some rows and otherwise reads once, few, many or a size class.

CDR3 DNA: TGTGCCAGCAGCTTAGGGGGGAGCGGGAGCCCCCACGAGCAGTACTTC
CDR3 protein: CASSLGGSGSPHEQYF
J gene: TRBJ2-7
V gene: TRBV9
D gene: TRBD2
clone size: -

CDR3 DNA: TGTGCCAGCAACATGGGGGGGAACACCGGGGAGCTGTTTTTT
CDR3 protein: CASNMGGNTGELFF
J gene: TRBJ2-2
V gene: TRBV28
D gene: -
clone size: -

CDR3 DNA: TGTGCCAGCAGTCCTTCCCGCGGTTACGAGCAGTACTTC
CDR3 protein: CASSPSRGYEQYF
J gene: TRBJ2-7
V gene: TRBV27
D gene: -
clone size: -

CDR3 DNA: TGTGCCAGCAGTTCCGAAAGACACCATTACACCGGGGAGCTGTTTTTT
CDR3 protein: CASSSERHHYTGELFF
J gene: TRBJ2-2
V gene: TRBV28
D gene: -
clone size: -

CDR3 DNA: TGTGCCAGCAGCTTTTCTAGCGGGAGGGAAACAGATACGCAGTATTTT
CDR3 protein: CASSFSSGRETDTQYF
J gene: TRBJ2-3
V gene: TRBV9
D gene: TRBD2
clone size: -

CDR3 DNA: TGTGCCAGCAGCTCGGCGACAGGGCCCTACGAGCAGTACTTC
CDR3 protein: CASSSATGPYEQYF
J gene: TRBJ2-7
V gene: TRBV11-2
D gene: TRBD1
clone size: -

CDR3 DNA: TGTGCCAGCAGTTCAACGCTAGCGGGAGGAGGCAATGAGCAGTTCTTC
CDR3 protein: CASSSTLAGGGNEQFF
J gene: TRBJ2-1
V gene: TRBV7-6
D gene: TRBD2
clone size: -

CDR3 DNA: TGTGCCTGGACGCGAGACAGCCAAGACTACGAGCAGTACTTC
CDR3 protein: CAWTRDSQDYEQYF
J gene: TRBJ2-7
V gene: TRBV30
D gene: -
clone size: -

CDR3 DNA: TGCGCCAGCAGCTTGGGGGGGCAGGGAAAGGAAGAGACCCAGTACTTC
CDR3 protein: CASSLGGQGKEETQYF
J gene: TRBJ2-5
V gene: TRBV5-1
D gene: -
clone size: -

CDR3 DNA: TGTGCCTGGAGTGTACAATCTAGCGGGTTCAACGAGCAGTTCTTC
CDR3 protein: CAWSVQSSGFNEQFF
J gene: TRBJ2-1
V gene: TRBV30
D gene: TRBD2
clone size: once

CDR3 DNA: TGTGCCAGCAGCTTACTAGTAGGAGGTGAGCAGTTCTTC
CDR3 protein: CASSLLVGGEQFF
J gene: TRBJ2-1
V gene: TRBV7-6
D gene: -
clone size: -

CDR3 DNA: TGTGCCACCCATACAAGATATAGCAATCAGCCCCAGCATTTT
CDR3 protein: CATHTRYSNQPQHF
J gene: TRBJ1-5
V gene: TRBV5-4
D gene: -
clone size: -

CDR3 DNA: TGTGCCAGCAGCTTTAGGCGGGAGGGGGGGAATGAGCAGTTCTTC
CDR3 protein: CASSFRREGGNEQFF
J gene: TRBJ2-1
V gene: TRBV7-2
D gene: TRBD2
clone size: -

CDR3 DNA: TGTGCCAGCAGCCGTACCGAGACAGGGCGGTCAGATACGCAGTATTTT
CDR3 protein: CASSRTETGRSDTQYF
J gene: TRBJ2-3
V gene: TRBV13
D gene: TRBD1
clone size: -

CDR3 DNA: TGTGCCAGCAGTCCACATGAAACCCGCACTGAAGCTTTCTTT
CDR3 protein: CASSPHETRTEAFF
J gene: TRBJ1-1
V gene: TRBV6-5
D gene: -
clone size: once

CDR3 DNA: TGTGCCAGCAGCGTTAGCGGGAGAGCCGAGCAGTACTTC
CDR3 protein: CASSVSGRAEQYF
J gene: TRBJ2-7
V gene: TRBV9
D gene: TRBD2
clone size: once

CDR3 DNA: TGTGCCAGCAGTGGACTTCCTACCCTCTCCGAGCAGTACTTC
CDR3 protein: CASSGLPTLSEQYF
J gene: TRBJ2-7
V gene: TRBV27
D gene: -
clone size: -

CDR3 DNA: TGCGCCAGCAGTGTGGGGACAGGCAATCAGCCCCAGCATTTT
CDR3 protein: CASSVGTGNQPQHF
J gene: TRBJ1-5
V gene: TRBV10-1
D gene: TRBD1
clone size: -

CDR3 DNA: TGTGCCAGCAGCTCAGGGACAGGGGGCAACTACGAGCAGTACTTC
CDR3 protein: CASSSGTGGNYEQYF
J gene: TRBJ2-7
V gene: TRBV11-2
D gene: TRBD1
clone size: -

CDR3 DNA: TGCGCCAGCATAACGACGGCAGGGGAGAACACTGAAGCTTTCTTT
CDR3 protein: CASITTAGENTEAFF
J gene: TRBJ1-1
V gene: TRBV5-1
D gene: -
clone size: -

CDR3 DNA: TGTGCCAGCAGCTACCAGGGGGTACGGACTAACTATGGCTACACCTTC
CDR3 protein: CASSYQGVRTNYGYTF
J gene: TRBJ1-2
V gene: TRBV28
D gene: TRBD1
clone size: -

CDR3 DNA: TGTGCCAGCAGCTTGGAACAGGGTTCCGGGGAGCTGTTTTTT
CDR3 protein: CASSLEQGSGELFF
J gene: TRBJ2-2
V gene: TRBV5-4
D gene: -
clone size: -

CDR3 DNA: TGTGCCAGCAGCCCGGGACAGGGGGGTAGCCAGCCCCAGCATTTT
CDR3 protein: CASSPGQGGSQPQHF
J gene: TRBJ1-5
V gene: TRBV6-4
D gene: TRBD1
clone size: -

CDR3 DNA: TGTGCCAGCATCCCCGGGGGAGGGAATAACTATGGCTACACCTTC
CDR3 protein: CASIPGGGNNYGYTF
J gene: TRBJ1-2
V gene: TRBV6-5
D gene: -
clone size: -

CDR3 DNA: TGTGCCAGTAGTACCCGGGACAGGGCCTCTCAGGAGCAGTACTTC
CDR3 protein: CASSTRDRASQEQYF
J gene: TRBJ2-7
V gene: TRBV19
D gene: TRBD1
clone size: few